This paragraph reports one TCR beta chain. Its antigen remains unidentified. No base-level quality is on record; no much larger clone is a single base apart. High-throughput TCR beta sequencing profiled peripheral blood CD8+ and CD4+ T cells from healthy donors, Susac syndrome patients and multiple sclerosis patients. Healthy donors were age- and sex-matched controls. Bulk CD8+ and CD4+ T cells were purified by magnetic negative isolation, whereas CD8+ TEMRA cells were enriched by FACS. Blood was collected in EDTA tubes and processed within 24 hours, with PBMCs isolated through density gradient centrifugation. PBMCs intended for TCR sequencing were cryopreserved in liquid nitrogen and were subsequently thawed in a 37 degrees C water bath. A purity of at least 90% was achieved for sorted or isolated CD4+, CD8+ and CD8+ TEMRA cells. The data belong to a study of CD8 T cells in Susac syndrome (dated by TCRdb to the late 2010s). Regarding the study in general: The study used repertoire sequencing to test whether antigen drove CD8+ T cell activation and differentiation in Susac syndrome. Points the paper makes about the study in general: The TCR sequencing and HLA analysis was acknowledged to have included a relatively small number of individuals.

Reading the germline V gene (reference sequence) gives CDR1 GTSNPN and CDR2 SVGIG. Deletion took 1 base off V and 1 base off J, with a span of 7 bases between the germline ends. The CDR3 contains 13 residues, cysteine and phenylalanine counted. Only CDR3 DNA is held: 39 bases, read in frame from base 1. RNA was extracted with the RNeasy kit and roughly 0.5 to 1 ug was reverse transcribed using random hexamers. The immunoSEQ multiplex PCR assay, covering 54 Vbeta and 13 Jbeta segments, was used to amplify TCR beta CDR3 regions. Bias from PCR amplification was corrected by using a synthetic template baseline for primer optimization and for computational correction. As for the authors' bioinformatics: Reads were annotated to V, D and J genes according to IMGT and were analyzed with immunoSEQ Analyzer, with only productive sequences retained. Clonality was calculated as one minus the Shannon entropy normalized by log2 of the number of productive unique sequences. Public and private clones were assessed among the 100 most prevalent clones of each patient and control. Clones were defined as Susac-specific when absent from the healthy and MS cohorts, from about 1,100 published viral clones and from other ImmuneACCESS disease sequences. TCRdb trimmed public reads at Q25 via fastp, called clones via MiXCR and kept in-frame beta chains. Duplicate CDR3 protein sequences are folded into a single record with the most common DNA and genes. The V and J calls and clone size are TCRdb's, not the authors'. The sample table lists some 160,000 distinct CDR3 sequences, about 90% of them with a count of one. The ten largest make up around 0.075% of the sample.

Sequencing input: CD4+ T cells from PBMCs. This receptor was obtained from a human donor in good health. The chain is assembled from TRBV30 and TRBJ1-1; the D gene is not confidently resolved. The CDR3 loop reads CAWSGSTNTEAFF. The DNA reads as follows: TGTGCCTGGAGTGGCAGTACGAACACTGAAGCTTTCTTT.